These 29 T cell receptor beta chains were sequenced from one sample in a study of shared clonotypes between healthy human individuals. The protocol was immunoSEQ multiplex PCR, while the TCRdb copy is restricted to in-frame clones and leaves out a portion. The table has roughly 2,300,000 clones, roughly 92% seen once. Sequencing used naive CD4+ T cells from PBMCs. Subset here: CD45RA+ positively selected. Every receptor here comes from a man aged 18 to 29 in good health. Some clones in this sample may be carry-over from other donors' samples.

The genes are TRBV6-1 and TRBJ1-5; TRBD1 agrees at 7 bases. The germline gives CDR1 MNHNS, CDR2 SASEGT. V was pared by 7 bases and J by 0 bases, with 6 bases of the junction left unmatched. This CDR3 has 15 amino acids. The CDR3: CASTLDRNSNQPQHF. The CDR3 DNA sequence: TGTGCCAGCACCCTGGACAGGAATAGCAATCAGCCCCAGCATTTT.

V and J are TRBV18 and TRBJ2-7; TRBD2 matches 9 bases. This CDR3 contains 15 residues. Trimming took 5 bases from V and 6 from J; bases not matched to a gene: 11. CDR1 KGHSH and CDR2 LQKENI come from the germline V gene. In DNA form, the CDR3 reads TGTGCCAGCTCATCAGGGGCGGGAGGGCCCTCCGAGCAGTACTTC. Encoded protein: CASSSGAGGPSEQYF.

The chain carries TRBV25-1 and TRBJ1-2; D gene unclear. The V gene lost 2 bases and the J gene lost 2 bases, with 6 bases spanning the gap. CDR1 is MGHDK, CDR2 SYGVNS, per germline. The CDR3 length is 13 residues. CDR3 in amino acids: CASSEQENYGYTF. As DNA, the CDR3 is TGTGCCAGCAGTGAACAGGAGAACTATGGCTACACCTTC.

This clone was found once. The rearrangement joins TRBV5-8 to TRBJ2-7, with a tentative D call TRBD1 (6 bases). Germline V gene lookup returns CDR1 SGHTS and CDR2 YDEGEE. V lost 2 bases and J lost 12, with 15 bases in between. The CDR3 has 12 amino acids. The CDR3 DNA reads as TGTGCCAGCAGCTTTCCAGGGGCTCGTCCGTACTTC. Residues: CASSFPGARPYF. The full variable domain, its missing parts supplied by reference TRBV5-8 and TRBJ2-7, is EAGVTQSPTHLIKTRGQQATLRCSPISGHTSVYWYQQALGLGLQFLLWYDEGEERNRGNFPPRFSGRQFPNYSSELNVNALELEDSALYLCASSFPGARPYFGPGTRLTVT.

The V gene is TRBV18, the J gene TRBJ1-1; the match to TRBD1 covers 8 bases. Trimming at V came to 0 bases and at J to 3 bases, leaving 3 bases not matched to a gene. In germline, CDR1 is KGHSH, CDR2 LQKENI. CDR3 length: 15 residues. The CDR3 DNA reads as TGTGCCAGCTCACCACCTCCAGGGGGCTACACTGAAGCTTTCTTT. This encodes CASSPPPGGYTEAFF.

The chain links TRBV6-1 to TRBJ2-1, with 8 bases fitting TRBD2. This CDR3 comprises 16 residues. CDR1 MNHNS and CDR2 SASEGT come from the germline V gene. J was trimmed by 8 bases and V by 6 bases; bases with no gene match: 15. This CDR3 reads CASRELAVGGVDEQFF. The CDR3 nucleotides are TGTGCCAGCAGGGAACTAGCGGTAGGAGGGGTAGATGAGCAGTTCTTC.

The genes are TRBV28 and TRBJ1-2, with 12 bases identical to TRBD1. With 6 bases clipped from V and 5 bases from J, the junction kept 10 bases outside the gene matches. This CDR3 has 16 residues. Germline-derived CDR1 and CDR2 are MDHEN and SYDVKM. In DNA form, the CDR3 reads TGTGCCAGCAGCCCAAGGGACAGGGGGCGGTGGTATGGCTACACCTTC. It specifies CASSPRDRGRWYGYTF.

The chain couples TRBV6-6 to TRBJ2-5; D possibly corresponds to TRBD1 (6 bases). The CDR3 is made up of 13 amino acids. The germline V gene encodes CDR1 MNHNY and CDR2 SVGAGI (reference sequence). The V and J ends lost 6 bases and 5 bases respectively, with 13 bases between them. CDR3 sequence reads: CASRRGSGETQYF. In DNA, the CDR3 is TGTGCCAGCAGGAGGGGGAGTGGGGAGACCCAGTACTTC.

This chain links TRBV4-3 with TRBJ2-7, with D unclear. The CDR3 covers 13 residues. Germline loops: CDR1 LGHNA, CDR2 YSLEER. Trimming left V 4 bases short and J 4 bases short, with 11 bases between. The CDR3 loop reads CASSLGRTYEQYF. CDR3 bases: TGCGCCAGCAGCCTCGGACGGACGTACGAGCAGTACTTC.

The chain recombines TRBV7-9 with TRBJ2-5; TRBD2 matches at 7 bases. CDR3 length equals 15 residues. Germline trimming cut 5 bases from V and 5 bases from J; bases unmatched to any gene: 11. From germline, CDR1 is SEHNR and CDR2 FQNEAQ (reference sequence). CDR3 in amino acids: CASSRFAGALETQYF. The DNA for the CDR3 is TGTGCCAGCAGCCGGTTTGCGGGAGCTTTGGAGACCCAGTACTTC.

The chain links TRBV6-5 to TRBJ1-3; TRBD1 agrees at 7 bases. This CDR3 contains 15 residues. The V segment lost 2 bases and the J segment 0 bases; nucleotides outside the gene matches: 1. Germline V gene lookup returns CDR1 MNHEY and CDR2 SVGAGI. This chain's CDR3 is CASSYAGGSGNTIYF. DNA of the CDR3: TGTGCCAGCAGTTACGCAGGGGGCTCTGGAAACACCATATATTTT.

The chain carries TRBV28 and TRBJ1-2; tentatively, D is TRBD1 (5 bases). V was clipped by 6 bases and J by 1 base, with 18 bases between them. Germline CDR1 and CDR2: MDHEN and SYDVKM. The CDR3 consists of 16 residues. CDR3 protein: CASSSPGGSINYGYTF. As DNA, the CDR3 is TGTGCCAGCAGCTCCCCGGGGGGATCTATTAACTATGGCTACACCTTC.

The chain couples TRBV5-4 to TRBJ2-7, with 9 bases lining up with TRBD1. The CDR3 is made up of 18 amino acids. Germline CDR1 and CDR2: SGHNT and YYREEE (reference sequence). V shed 5 bases and J 7 bases; nucleotides not matched to a gene: 22. The CDR3, as DNA: TGTGCCAGCAGGGAAGGTGGGACAGGGACCCCGTTCAAGGCAGAGCAGTACTTC. The encoded protein is CASREGGTGTPFKAEQYF.

The genes are TRBV7-9 and TRBJ2-1, with 13 positions matching TRBD2. The CDR3 extends over 14 amino acids. J gave up 15 bases and V 5 bases, and 10 bases lay outside the gene matches. CDR1 is SEHNR and CDR2 is FQNEAQ in the germline V gene (reference sequence). CDR3 region: CASSPGLAGDPPFF. The CDR3 DNA follows: TGTGCCAGCAGCCCCGGACTAGCGGGAGATCCACCGTTCTTC.

The rearrangement links TRBV10-3 to TRBJ2-7, with TRBD2 as a possible D gene (5 bases). Deletions cut 4 bases from V and 0 bases from J, with 10 bases between. This CDR3 is 14 amino acids long. CDR1 and CDR2 (germline): ENHRY, SYGVKD. Here the CDR3 DNA reads TGTGCCATCAGTGTAGGAGGTAACTCCTACGAGCAGTACTTC. Amino acid sequence: CAISVGGNSYEQYF.

V gene TRBV5-1 combines with J gene TRBJ1-2; tentatively, D is TRBD1 (5 bases). V dropped 3 bases and J dropped 2 bases, with 8 bases sitting between them. Germline CDR1 reads SGHRS; CDR2 reads YFSETQ. The CDR3 is made up of 13 amino acids. The CDR3, as DNA: TGCGCCAGCAGCTCCGGGACCAACTATGGCTACACCTTC. The encoded protein is CASSSGTNYGYTF.

As regards this clone: Additional DNA sequences in this sample encode the identical CDR3. The gene calls are TRBV18 and TRBJ1-1; 7 bases map to TRBD1. The CDR3 runs to 13 residues. Germline V gene sequence: CDR1 KGHSH, CDR2 LQKENI. J was trimmed by 1 base and V by 4 bases; bases with no gene match: 0. The CDR3 spells CASSRDRNTEAFF. CDR3 nucleotides: TGTGCCAGCTCACGGGACAGGAACACTGAAGCTTTCTTT.

The V gene is TRBV15, the J gene TRBJ2-3; D might be TRBD1 or TRBD2, each matching 6 bases. This CDR3 is 14 amino acids long. Germline values: CDR1 LNHNV, CDR2 YYDKDF (reference sequence). V was shortened by 6 bases and J by 4 bases, with 14 bases between the two germline ends. The CDR3 region has the DNA TGTGCCACCAGTACGGGAGAGGGGGCAGATACGCAGTATTTT. Translating gives CATSTGEGADTQYF.

The chain carries TRBV2 and TRBJ1-2; D remains unclear. Germline CDR1 and CDR2: SNHLY and FYNNEI. V was pared by 7 bases and J by 2 bases, with 8 bases between. This CDR3 is 12 amino acids long. The CDR3, as DNA: TGTGCCAGCATGAGCCAAAACTATGGCTACACCTTC. Translation gives CASMSQNYGYTF.

The V and J genes are TRBV5-1 and TRBJ2-1; perhaps TRBD2 as D (5 bases). The CDR3 runs 14 residues. Germline lookup yields CDR1 SGHRS and CDR2 YFSETQ. V dropped 4 bases and J dropped 9 bases, with 17 bases sitting between them. CDR3 sequence: CASSLIRGDLEQFF. As DNA, the CDR3 is TGCGCCAGCAGCCTCATCCGGGGTGACCTTGAGCAGTTCTTC.

The genes are TRBV28 and TRBJ2-7; possibly TRBD2 for D (6 bases). Trimming removed 10 bases at V and 6 bases at J, with 16 bases between. Germline V lookup: CDR1 MDHEN, CDR2 SYDVKM. CDR3 length: 12 amino acids. The CDR3: CATNVGGGEQYF. The CDR3 coding sequence is TGTGCCACAAACGTCGGGGGAGGCGAGCAGTACTTC.

The chain couples TRBV11-1 to TRBJ2-1, with a weak D call TRBD1 (5 bases). The CDR3 runs to 12 residues. Germline CDR1 and CDR2: SGHAT and FQDESV (reference sequence). Trimming left V 5 bases short and J 12 bases short, with 14 bases between. CDR3 nucleotides: TGTGCCAGCAGCCGCCAACAGGAACTGCAGTTCTTC. Its protein product is CASSRQQELQFF.

The chain has TRBV2 and TRBJ2-6; a weak D match, TRBD2 (5 bases). The CDR3 is 15 amino acids. CDR1 is SNHLY and CDR2 is FYNNEI in the germline V gene. V dropped 6 bases and J dropped 2 bases, with 11 bases sitting between them. The CDR3 DNA reads as TGTGCCAGCAGAACCGGGAATACTGGGGCCAACGTCCTGACTTTC. It translates to CASRTGNTGANVLTF.

The sample holds one count of this clone. V is TRBV5-1 and J is TRBJ2-3; no clear D. CDR1 is SGHRS, CDR2 YFSETQ, per germline. Trimming took off 0 bases at V and 0 bases at J, with 14 bases between the two ends. CDR3 length: 17 amino acids. Written as DNA, the CDR3 is TGCGCCAGCAGCTTGGGGCCGGGTGGAATTAGCACAGATACGCAGTATTTT. It translates to CASSLGPGGISTDTQYF.

The chain joins TRBV5-4 to TRBJ2-1; 9 bases map to TRBD1. Losses at the gene ends were 3 bases for V and 8 bases for J; bases not matched to a gene: 6. Germline V gene data show CDR1 as SGHNT and CDR2 as YYREEE (reference sequence). This CDR3 is 14 amino acids long. CDR3 amino acids: CASSSRDRDDEQFF. CDR3 bases: TGTGCCAGCAGCTCCCGGGACAGGGACGATGAGCAGTTCTTC.

This clone was seen a single time. The gene calls are TRBV4-1 and TRBJ2-5, with TRBD2 matching over 16 bases. CDR1 MGHRA and CDR2 YSYEKL come from the germline V gene. The V segment lost 3 bases and the J segment 4 bases; nucleotides outside the gene matches: 11. There are 19 residues in the CDR3. DNA for the CDR3: TGCGCCAGCAGCCACGGTGGGACTAGCGGGAGGGCGTTGACAGAGACCCAGTACTTC. Protein sequence: CASSHGGTSGRALTETQYF.

This clone was observed a single time. The chain carries TRBV6-1 and TRBJ2-7; 9 positions match TRBD1. Germline CDR1 and CDR2: MNHNS and SASEGT. The CDR3 is made up of 14 amino acids. V lost 7 bases to trimming and J lost 6 bases; unmatched junction nucleotides: 10. CDR3 DNA: TGTGCCAGCAATAAGGACAGGGGAGTTAGCGAGCAGTACTTC. It specifies CASNKDRGVSEQYF.

This rearrangement joins TRBV6-5 to TRBJ2-7, with 9 bases that match TRBD1. Germline lookup yields CDR1 MNHEY and CDR2 SVGAGI. Germline trimming cut 2 bases from V and 2 bases from J; bases unmatched to any gene: 4. The length of the CDR3 is 15 residues. As DNA, the CDR3 is TGTGCCAGCAGTTACAGGGGACAGGGCCCCTACGAGCAGTACTTC. This codes for CASSYRGQGPYEQYF.

The chain couples TRBV7-2 to TRBJ2-1, with D possibly TRBD2 on 5 matching bases. From germline, CDR1 is SGHTA and CDR2 FQGNSA. V was pared by 0 bases and J by 16 bases, with 25 bases between. There are 16 residues in the CDR3. Written as DNA, the CDR3 is TGTGCCAGCAGCTTAGCGCTAGAGCGGTCGAGTGGCGTGGGATTCTTC. Its protein product is CASSLALERSSGVGFF. Based on the CDR3 plus reference TRBV7-2 and TRBJ2-1, the full variable domain is GAGVSQSPSNKVTEKGKDVELRCDPISGHTALYWYRQSLGQGLEFLIYFQGNSAPDKSGLPSDRFSAERTGGSVSTLTIQRTQQEDSAVYLCASSLALERSSGVGFFGPGTRLTVL.